The next 8 T cell receptor beta chains were all read from a single sample in a study of blood T cell repertoires in COVID-19. Assay used: immunoSEQ multiplex PCR; TCRdb lists only in-frame clones, some missing. Of around 500,000 clones in the sample, around 89% were seen once. Sequencing was done on a sample of PBMCs or T cells enriched from blood (not recorded which). Receptors originate from a woman aged 40 to 50 who had recovered from COVID-19.

This chain connects TRBV6-5 to TRBJ2-3; weak D call: TRBD1 (5 bases). V lost 7 bases and J 4 bases, leaving 18 bases between the germline ends. The V gene's germline CDR1 is MNHEY and CDR2 SVGAGI. The CDR3 contains 15 residues. CDR3 sequence: CASTFIQGSSDTQYF. For the CDR3, the DNA is TGTGCCAGCACGTTTATCCAGGGATCCTCAGATACGCAGTATTTT.

In its sample, this clone was seen once. The chain couples TRBV5-1 to TRBJ2-3; 9 bases fit TRBD1. The CDR3 runs 15 residues. V dropped 4 bases and J dropped 4; count of bases not matched to a gene: 7. Germline loops: CDR1 SGHRS, CDR2 YFSETQ. CDR3 coding DNA: TGCGCCAGCAGCCCAACCGGGACAGGGCCAGATACGCAGTATTTT. This codes for CASSPTGTGPDTQYF.

This chain uses TRBV19 with TRBJ1-1; D is unresolved. The CDR3 is 12 residues long. V was pared by 4 bases and J by 4 bases, with 7 bases between. Germline-derived CDR1 and CDR2 are LNHDA and SQIVND (reference sequence). CDR3 amino acids: CASSTGITEAFF. The CDR3 DNA reads as TGTGCCAGTAGTACGGGTATCACTGAAGCTTTCTTT.

The chain recombines TRBV3-1 (or the pseudogene TRBV3-2) with TRBJ1-4; D is uncertain. The CDR3 contains 15 residues. CDR1 is LGHDT and CDR2 is YNNKEL in the germline V gene (reference sequence). The V end lost 2 bases, the J end lost 7 bases, and 14 bases lay between the germline ends. CDR3 loop: CASSQSDGKSEKLFF. The CDR3 nucleotides are TGTGCCAGCAGCCAATCGGACGGGAAGAGTGAAAAACTGTTTTTT.

V usage is TRBV2 and J usage is TRBJ1-5; D ambiguous. Germline CDR1 and CDR2: SNHLY and FYNNEI. V was trimmed by 8 bases and J by 0 bases, leaving 11 bases between them. CDR3 size: 14 residues. The CDR3 DNA reads TGTGCCAGCGAGGAGATTGATAGCAATCAGCCCCAGCATTTT. This encodes CASEEIDSNQPQHF.

This chain connects TRBV6-2 or TRBV6-3 to TRBJ2-3, with 8 bases aligning to TRBD2. After removal of 4 bases from V and 5 bases from J, the junction contained 11 bases not matched to a gene. The CDR3 sequence is 16 residues long. Germline CDR1 reads MNHEY; CDR2 reads SVGEGT. The DNA for the CDR3 is TGTGCCAGCAGTTCCCCCGGGAGGGCCGGGATAGATACGCAGTATTTT. This gives the protein CASSSPGRAGIDTQYF.

This chain joins TRBV7-8 and TRBJ1-3, with D maybe TRBD1 (5 bases). Per germline, CDR1 SGHVS and CDR2 FQNEAQ. The CDR3 has 15 amino acids. V lost 0 bases, J lost 3 bases, and 9 bases lay in between. The CDR3 sequence is CASSLAGVGGNTIYF. Here the CDR3 DNA reads TGTGCCAGCAGCTTAGCAGGGGTGGGTGGAAACACCATATATTTT.

The chain is built from TRBV5-8 and TRBJ2-7, with TRBD1 matching over 9 bases. V dropped 0 bases and J dropped 3; count of bases not matched to a gene: 4. Germline V gene lookup returns CDR1 SGHTS and CDR2 YDEGEE. The CDR3 has 15 amino acids. CDR3 sequence: CASSLGLTGGYEQYF. Here the CDR3 DNA reads TGTGCCAGCAGCTTGGGCTTGACAGGGGGCTACGAGCAGTACTTC.